This T cell receptor (beta chain) emerged from a study of CD4 T cells in relation to SARS-CoV-2 and coronaviruses. Study summary: Controls used an HIV-1 Nef peptide pool or no peptide. The restricting HLA molecule for shared crossreactive spike epitopes was mapped. Whole-study results and caveats: In 55% to 75% of donors, memory CD4+ clonotypes crossrecognized SARS-CoV-2 and at least one common cold coronavirus spike.

Worth noting for this clone: Its antigen remains unknown.

The germline V gene encodes CDR1 GTSNPN and CDR2 SVGIG (reference sequence). CDR3 size: 12 residues. V lost 4 bases, J lost 10 bases, and 14 bases lay in between. Before the COVID-19 pandemic, during about 2010-2018, CD4+ T cells were taken from unexposed donors. The cells were cultured for less than twelve days before CD4+ T cells were isolated. Data came from immunoSEQ multiplex PCR; TCRdb stores just in-frame clones and leaves some out. The profile shows about 21,000 clones, 74% of them singletons. The chain uses TRBV30 and TRBJ2-1; D is undetermined. The receptor comes from a human donor in good health. Sequencing was done on a sample of CD4+ T cells from PBMCs, cultured in vitro. CDR3 nucleotide sequence: TGTGCCTGGAAGCTCCTTTCCGGGGAGCAGTTCTTC. Its translation: CAWKLLSGEQFF.